The 9 T cell receptor beta chains below were found in one sample sequenced in a study of OX40 agonist ivuxolimab in advanced cancers. Clones were read by immunoSEQ multiplex PCR, and TCRdb kept only the in-frame ones, dropping some. The sample yields roughly 80,000 clones, just over 85% seen once. The input for sequencing was CD4+ or CD8+ T cells sorted from blood, taken in a trial of the OX40 agonist ivuxolimab. The receptors come from an adult with an advanced solid tumor such as melanoma, head and neck, liver or kidney cancer.

The CDR3 region is CASSALPQGISNQPQHF. The CDR3 DNA sequence: TGTGCCAGCAGTGCGCTCCCCCAGGGAATTAGCAATCAGCCCCAGCATTTT. The genes are TRBV6-1 and TRBJ1-5, with a tentative D call TRBD1 (5 bases). The CDR3 consists of 17 residues. V was clipped by 4 bases and J by 0 bases, with 16 bases between them. The germline gives CDR1 MNHNS, CDR2 SASEGT.

The chain recombines TRBV29-1 with TRBJ2-7, with D possibly matching TRBD1 (6 bases). This CDR3 has 13 residues. In germline, CDR1 is SQVTM, CDR2 ANQGSEA. V was clipped by 7 bases and J by 0 bases, with 13 bases between them. In DNA form, the CDR3 reads TGCAGCGGGACACAGGGAAGCTCCTACGAGCAGTACTTC. It is translated as CSGTQGSSYEQYF.

The rearrangement links TRBV7-9 to TRBJ2-7, with D tentatively TRBD1 or TRBD2 (5 bases each). CDR3 size: 15 residues. Germline CDR1 is SEHNR and CDR2 is FQNEAQ (reference sequence). The V end lost 1 base, the J end lost 5 bases, and 15 bases lay between the germline ends. CDR3 amino acids: CASSLEGTAKNEQYF. The CDR3 DNA is TGTGCCAGCAGCTTAGAAGGGACGGCCAAAAACGAGCAGTACTTC.

This clone was detected only once. The chain links TRBV18 to TRBJ2-1, with TRBD2 matching over 10 bases. Germline V gene data show CDR1 as KGHSH and CDR2 as LQKENI. CDR3 length: 14 residues. The V segment lost 5 bases and the J segment 8 bases; nucleotides outside the gene matches: 6. The CDR3 DNA reads TGTGCCAGCTCAATCAGCGGGAGGGCCGATGAGCAGTTCTTC. Translation: CASSISGRADEQFF.

The chain employs TRBV6-5 and TRBJ2-7, with 8 bases that match TRBD1. CDR3 size: 14 residues. The V and J ends lost 5 bases and 0 bases, in that order; junction bases with no gene match: 3. The germline V gene encodes CDR1 MNHEY and CDR2 SVGAGI. The CDR3 sequence is CASSDTGGSYEQYF. The CDR3 region has the DNA TGTGCCAGCAGTGATACAGGGGGCTCCTACGAGCAGTACTTC.

As concerns this clone: Other DNA sequences in this sample translate to the same CDR3. The gene calls are TRBV27 and TRBJ1-1; 7 bases are a match to TRBD1. Trimming took 4 bases from V and 0 from J; bases not matched to a gene: 5. The CDR3 spans 15 residues. Germline V gives CDR1 MNHEY, CDR2 SMNVEV (reference sequence). This CDR3 is CASSSADRLNTEAFF. DNA of the CDR3: TGTGCCAGCAGTTCAGCGGACAGGCTGAACACTGAAGCTTTCTTT.

The gene calls are TRBV15 and TRBJ1-3, with D uncertain. V was clipped by 1 base and J by 0 bases, with 7 bases between them. The CDR3 has 15 residues. Germline CDR1 LNHNV, CDR2 YYDKDF (reference sequence). This chain's CDR3 is CATSRAGLSGNTIYF. CDR3 nucleotides: TGTGCCACCAGCAGAGCAGGTCTCTCTGGAAACACCATATATTTT.

In DNA form, the CDR3 reads TGCAGTGCTAGATCCAATGAGCAGTTCTTC. Translation: CSARSNEQFF. V gene TRBV20-1 combines with J gene TRBJ2-1; D is unclear. Trimming pared 2 bases from V and 6 bases from J, leaving 2 bases between. Germline CDR1 and CDR2: DFQATT and SNEGSKA (reference sequence). The length of the CDR3 is 10 residues.

The CDR3 nucleotides read TGCGCCAGCAGCCAACAGAATAGCAGGGGTTTAAACATTCAGTACTTC. Its translation: CASSQQNSRGLNIQYF. This chain connects TRBV4-1 to TRBJ2-4, with D maybe TRBD1 (6 bases). The CDR3 runs to 16 residues. From germline, CDR1 is MGHRA and CDR2 YSYEKL. V was shortened by 2 bases and J by 6 bases, with 17 bases between the two germline ends.